The 2 T cell receptor beta chains below all came from one sample that was sequenced in a study of CD8+CD57+ T cells in acquired aplastic anemia (dated by TCRdb to the late 2010s). The listed sequencing device is Illumina HiSeq 2000. Profiling of TCR beta VDJ combinations and CDR3 sequences used genomic DNA as the template. The public sequencing data were trimmed at Q25 with fastp and processed into clonotypes with MiXCR by TCRdb, which kept only in-frame beta chains. Merged by CDR3 protein, the rows form single entries marked with the most common genes and DNA. The sample table records around 180,000 distinct CDR3 sequences; around 65% of these occur just once. The ten largest clones represent 46% of the sample. Sequenced material: sorted CD4+, CD8+, or CD8+CD57+ T cells (not recorded which) from PBMCs. The origin of the receptors is a human donor with severe aplastic anemia or a healthy control (not recorded which).

J is TRBJ1-1 and V is TRBV20-1, with 7 bases that match TRBD1. This CDR3 has 13 amino acids. The trim removed 7 bases at V and 3 bases at J, leaving 8 bases unmatched. Looked up from germline, CDR1 is DFQATT and CDR2 is SNEGSKA (reference sequence). In DNA, the CDR3 is TGCAGTGTCCGACAGGGTCCGTACACTGAAGCTTTCTTT. This encodes CSVRQGPYTEAFF.

This clonotype was picked up a small number of times. CDR3 amino acids: CATSDLAMDRGELFF. CDR3 DNA: TGTGCCACCAGTGATTTGGCCATGGATCGTGGGGAGCTGTTTTTT. The chain is built from TRBV24-1 and TRBJ2-2; no firm D call. V was clipped by 0 bases and J by 8 bases, with 12 bases between them. Per germline, CDR1 KGHDR and CDR2 SFDVKD. The CDR3 is 15 residues long.